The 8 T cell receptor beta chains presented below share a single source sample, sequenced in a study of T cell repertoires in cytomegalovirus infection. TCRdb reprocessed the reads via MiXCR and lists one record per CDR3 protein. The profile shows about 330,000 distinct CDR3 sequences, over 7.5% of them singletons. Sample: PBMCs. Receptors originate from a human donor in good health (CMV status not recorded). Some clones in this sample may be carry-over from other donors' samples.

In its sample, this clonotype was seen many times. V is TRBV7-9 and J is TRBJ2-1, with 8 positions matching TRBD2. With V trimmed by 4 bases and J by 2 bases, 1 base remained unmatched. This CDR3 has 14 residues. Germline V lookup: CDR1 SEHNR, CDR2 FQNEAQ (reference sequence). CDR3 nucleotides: TGTGCCAGCAGCTCCGGGGGGGCCTACAATGAGCAGTTCTTC. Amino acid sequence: CASSSGGAYNEQFF.

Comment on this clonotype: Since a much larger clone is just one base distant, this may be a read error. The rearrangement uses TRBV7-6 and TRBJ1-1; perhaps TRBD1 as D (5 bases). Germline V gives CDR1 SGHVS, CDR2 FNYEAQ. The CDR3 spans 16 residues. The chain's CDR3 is CASSSQMTASGTESFF. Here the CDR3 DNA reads TGTGCCAGCAGCTCACAAATGACAGCTTCTGGCACTGAATCTTTCTTT.

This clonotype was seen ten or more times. CDR3 residues: CASSPLWGRSTDTQYF. In nucleotides, the CDR3 is TGTGCCAGCAGCCCTCTCTGGGGTCGGAGCACAGATACGCAGTATTTT. The chain links TRBV7-9 to TRBJ2-3; D not certain. V was pared by 5 bases and J by 0 bases, with 15 bases between. Germline CDR1 reads SEHNR; CDR2 reads FQNEAQ (reference sequence). The CDR3 is 16 amino acids.

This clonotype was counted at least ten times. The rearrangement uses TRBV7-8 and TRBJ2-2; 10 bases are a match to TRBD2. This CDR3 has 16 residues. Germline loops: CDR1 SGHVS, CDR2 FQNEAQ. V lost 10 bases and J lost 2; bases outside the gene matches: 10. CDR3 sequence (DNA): TGTGCCAACGGGCTAGCGGGAGTCCAAAACACCGGGGAGCTGTTTTTT. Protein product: CANGLAGVQNTGELFF.

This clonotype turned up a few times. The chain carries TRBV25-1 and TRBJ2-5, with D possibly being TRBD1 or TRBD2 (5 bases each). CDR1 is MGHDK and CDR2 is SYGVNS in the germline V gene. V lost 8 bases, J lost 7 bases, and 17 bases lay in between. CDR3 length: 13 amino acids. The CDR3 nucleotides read TGTGCCAGCTCCCAGGGCGGGCTTGGGACCCAGTACTTC. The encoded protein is CASSQGGLGTQYF.

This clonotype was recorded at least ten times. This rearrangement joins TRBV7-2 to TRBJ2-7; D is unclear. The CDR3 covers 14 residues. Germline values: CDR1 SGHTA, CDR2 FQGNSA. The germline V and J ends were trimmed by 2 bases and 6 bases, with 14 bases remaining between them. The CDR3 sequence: CASSLIPGRSEQYF. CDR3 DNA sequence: TGTGCCAGCAGCTTAATTCCGGGCCGGTCCGAGCAGTACTTC.

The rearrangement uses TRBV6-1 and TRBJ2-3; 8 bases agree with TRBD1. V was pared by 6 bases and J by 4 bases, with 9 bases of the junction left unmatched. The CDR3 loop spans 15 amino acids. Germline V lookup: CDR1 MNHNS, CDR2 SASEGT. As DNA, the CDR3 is TGTGCCAGCAGGCTCGTGACAGGGGTAGCAGATACGCAGTATTTT. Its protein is CASRLVTGVADTQYF.

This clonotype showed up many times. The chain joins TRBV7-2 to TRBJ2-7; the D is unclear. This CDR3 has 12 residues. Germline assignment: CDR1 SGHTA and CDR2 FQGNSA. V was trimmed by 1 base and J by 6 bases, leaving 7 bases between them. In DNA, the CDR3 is TGTGCCAGCAGCTTAGGGAGAGGCGAGCAGTACTTC. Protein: CASSLGRGEQYF.